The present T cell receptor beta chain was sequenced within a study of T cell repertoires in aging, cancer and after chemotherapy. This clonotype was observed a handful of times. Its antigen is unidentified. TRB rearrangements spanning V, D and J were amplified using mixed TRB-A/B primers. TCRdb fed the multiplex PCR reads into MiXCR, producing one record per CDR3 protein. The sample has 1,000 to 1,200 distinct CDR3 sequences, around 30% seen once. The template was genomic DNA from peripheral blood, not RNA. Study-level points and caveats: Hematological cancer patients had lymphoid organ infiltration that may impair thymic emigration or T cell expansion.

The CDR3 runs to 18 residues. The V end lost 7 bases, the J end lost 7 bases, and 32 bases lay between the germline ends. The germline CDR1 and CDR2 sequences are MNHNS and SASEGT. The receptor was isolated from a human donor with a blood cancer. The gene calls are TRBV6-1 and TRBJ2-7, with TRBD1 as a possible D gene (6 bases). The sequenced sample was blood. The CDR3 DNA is TGTGCCAGCACAAATTTGGTGGCAATACAGACAGGTGCCTCAGAGCAGTACTTC. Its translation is CASTNLVAIQTGASEQYF.